This T cell receptor (beta chain) is from a study of cytomegalovirus exposure and HLA in healthy donors. Study summary: Approximately 170 million T cells yielded over 90 million unique TCR beta sequences in earlier analysis.

Trimming cost V 0 bases and J 5 bases, with 14 bases left between them. The CDR3 sequence is 15 residues long. Germline V gene data show CDR1 as SGHRS and CDR2 as YFSETQ. The PCR ran on 60 Vbeta and 13 Jbeta primers. Profiled with immunoSEQ multiplex PCR; TCRdb holds only in-frame clones, not every one. The table has about 150,000 clones, about 74% seen once; the top ten hold approximately 2%. Study-wide points: DRB1 had the most TCR associations and HLA-C the fewest, a later analysis found, with rates varying by HLA locus. Later analysis demonstrated an association between a missense DCLRE1C variant and TCR beta V- and J-gene trimming.

Concerning this clone itself: Its target is unknown.

The rearrangement links TRBV5-1 to TRBJ1-1; TRBD1 might be the D (6 bases). The sequencing sample was made of PBMCs. The clonotype was recovered from a man between 25 and 39 years old in good health and CMV-seronegative. For the CDR3, the DNA is TGCGCCAGCAGCTTGGGTTCTGGGGGGGCGACTGAAGCTTTCTTT. Its translation: CASSLGSGGATEAFF. Together with reference TRBV5-1 and TRBJ1-1, the CDR3 gives the full variable domain: KAGVTQTPRYLIKTRGQQVTLSCSPISGHRSVSWYQQTPGQGLQFLFEYFSETQRNKGNFPGRFSGRQFSNSRSEMNVSTLELGDSALYLCASSLGSGGATEAFFGQGTRLTVV.